The rows below give T cell receptor beta chains drawn from one sample of a study of CD8 T cells in ankylosing spondylitis. TCRdb processed the 5' RACE reads anew with MiXCR; each CDR3 protein has one entry. The profile shows under 250,000 distinct CDR3 sequences, around 8% of them singletons. Sequenced: blood, either unsorted or a sorted T cell fraction (not recorded which). These receptors all come from a female donor with ankylosing spondylitis or in good health (not recorded which). Each CDR3 is given with its conserved first and last residue.

J gene	CDR3 length	V gene	CDR3 protein
TRBJ1-2	15	TRBV10-3	CAISLSDIANYGYTF
TRBJ2-1	16	TRBV24-1	CATSPSSGRSYNEQFF
TRBJ1-5	16	TRBV6-5	CASSSYSGTGGQPQHF
TRBJ2-1	21	TRBV20-1	CSARRLVLGTSGSPAYNEQFF
TRBJ1-1	14	TRBV10-3	CAISEGRGNTEAFF
TRBJ2-3	16	TRBV3-1	CASSQDMSLGSDTQYF
TRBJ2-4	15	TRBV5-1	CASSLGTTNGDIQYF
TRBJ2-1	15	TRBV6-5	CASSYLRTSGNEQFF
TRBJ2-5	15	TRBV20-1	CSARNAREGPETQYF
TRBJ2-3	15	TRBV30	CAWAAGLTGIDTQYF
TRBJ2-3	15	TRBV20-1	CSARDSAPGPDTQYF
TRBJ2-3	16	TRBV18	CASSHTGGVHTDTQYF
TRBJ2-5	15	TRBV20-1	CSARNPGQGQETQYF
TRBJ1-6	11	TRBV2	CASSEKSPLHF
TRBJ2-1	16	TRBV28	CASSTSGSSIRDEQFF
TRBJ1-3	15	TRBV18	CASSPPSPSGNTIYF
TRBJ2-1	17	TRBV6-2/TRBV6-3	CASSYSRPGGSYDEQFF
TRBJ1-6	14	TRBV19	CASSPRDRDSPLHF
TRBJ2-4	15	TRBV9	CASSGGGPAKNIQYF
TRBJ1-5	14	TRBV20-1	CSARPGTRNQPQHF
TRBJ2-6	15	TRBV7-6	CASSLPGWGANVLTF
TRBJ2-7	17	TRBV5-5	CASSAGFRGVTTYEQYF
TRBJ2-4	14	TRBV7-9	CASSTKGEGNIQYF
TRBJ1-1	16	TRBV6-2/TRBV6-3	CASSPWSVGVNTEAFF
TRBJ2-3	12	TRBV20-1	CSAETGLDTQYF
TRBJ2-7	14	TRBV7-9	CASSTGGTAYEQYF
TRBJ1-5	17	TRBV15	CATSRAGTGGRNQPQHF
TRBJ1-2	11	TRBV20-1	CSASRGDGYTF
TRBJ1-3	16	TRBV19	CASSRRGNQAGNTIYF
TRBJ2-7	15	TRBV7-2	CASSLIGLAGGEQYF
TRBJ1-4	13	TRBV7-2	CASSSGQGRRLFF
TRBJ2-1	13	TRBV29-1	CSVETSGADEQFF
TRBJ1-1	13	TRBV2	CAKGGNTGTEAFF
TRBJ2-1	16	TRBV28	CATNWAFLSSYNEQFF
TRBJ2-2	17	TRBV7-2	CASSLGGSGVGTGELFF
TRBJ2-7	16	TRBV7-9	CASSLDSAGGPDEQYF
TRBJ2-5	14	TRBV12-3/TRBV12-4	CASSLDARPETQYF